The 22 T cell receptor beta chains given below trace back to one sample, sequenced in a study of T cells in Graves' hyperthyroidism and ophthalmopathy. TCR beta CDR3 sequences were amplified from RNA transcripts. HTBI primers were used for first-round RT-PCR of the TCR CDR3. TCRdb redid the calling of the multiplex PCR reads with MiXCR, one entry per CDR3 protein. Of fewer than 450,000 distinct CDR3 sequences listed, approximately 14% are singletons. The sequenced material came from blood. The receptors were sampled from a woman aged 55-75 years with Graves' ophthalmopathy.

The table lists this clonotype with many counts. V is TRBV9 and J is TRBJ2-7; 8 bases map to TRBD2. J was trimmed by 4 bases and V by 4 bases; bases with no gene match: 10. CDR1 is SGDLS and CDR2 is YYNGEE in the germline V gene. This CDR3 comprises 15 residues. CDR3 region: CASSLTGGGSYEQYF. The CDR3 DNA reads TGTGCCAGCAGCCTCACGGGAGGGGGGAGTTACGAGCAGTACTTC.

This clonotype was counted at least ten times. V and J are TRBV20-1 and TRBJ2-7; possibly TRBD2 for D (5 bases). This CDR3 contains 16 residues. Germline-derived CDR1 and CDR2 are DFQATT and SNEGSKA (reference sequence). Trimming removed 0 bases at V and 2 bases at J, with 17 bases between. CDR3 region: CSARDSRAASPYEQYF. CDR3 nucleotides: TGCAGTGCTAGAGATTCCCGAGCGGCCTCCCCCTACGAGCAGTACTTC.

The rearrangement joins TRBV6-1 to TRBJ2-3, with 7 positions matching TRBD2. After removal of 0 bases from V and 1 base from J, the junction contained 4 bases not matched to a gene. This CDR3 has 16 residues. Germline V gene lookup returns CDR1 MNHNS and CDR2 SASEGT. The CDR3 spells CASSEASAGGTDTQYF. DNA of the CDR3: TGTGCCAGCAGTGAAGCTAGCGCGGGAGGCACAGATACGCAGTATTTT.

Ten or more counts support this clonotype. This sequence joins TRBV5-1 and TRBJ1-1, with 9 nucleotides matching TRBD1. This CDR3 comprises 14 residues. Germline loops: CDR1 SGHRS, CDR2 YFSETQ. V dropped 3 bases and J dropped 1; count of bases not matched to a gene: 1. The CDR3, as DNA: TGCGCCAGCAGCTCGGGACAGGGGAACACTGAAGCTTTCTTT. This sequence encodes CASSSGQGNTEAFF.

V usage is TRBV30 and J usage is TRBJ2-5, with no clear D. The CDR3 is 14 residues long. The V gene lost 1 base and the J gene lost 0 bases, with 9 bases spanning the gap. Germline V lookup: CDR1 GTSNPN, CDR2 SVGIG (reference sequence). The CDR3 DNA is TGTGCCTGGAGTGCGACCGCGTACCAAGAGACCCAGTACTTC. It specifies CAWSATAYQETQYF.

This clonotype showed up just a few times. The chain couples TRBV19 to TRBJ1-4, with TRBD1 as a possible D gene (6 bases). CDR1 is LNHDA and CDR2 is SQIVND in the germline V gene (reference sequence). The V end lost 8 bases, the J end lost 0 bases, and 19 bases lay between the germline ends. The CDR3 consists of 17 residues. CDR3 residues: CASGRDNQLATNEKLFF. The CDR3 region has the DNA TGTGCCAGTGGCCGGGACAATCAACTGGCAACTAATGAAAAACTGTTTTTT.

As regards this clonotype: A read error is possible here, since a much larger clone lies one base away. The chain recombines TRBV4-2 with TRBJ2-6; the match to TRBD1 covers 7 bases. This CDR3 contains 14 residues. Germline CDR1 is LGHNA and CDR2 is YNFKEQ. Here the CDR3 DNA reads TGTGCCAGCGGAAGGGGGCAAGGGGCCAGCGTCCTGACTTTC. Its protein product is CASGRGQGASVLTF.

Many counts were recorded for this clonotype. The chain joins TRBV9 to TRBJ1-1, with D perhaps matching TRBD1 (5 bases). Germline V gene lookup returns CDR1 SGDLS and CDR2 YYNGEE. The CDR3 length is 13 residues. The ends were cut back, 3 bases at V and 0 bases at J, with 6 bases in the middle. DNA of the CDR3: TGTGCCAGCAGCGGGGGGATGAACACTGAAGCTTTCTTT. It yields the protein CASSGGMNTEAFF.

There are many counts of this clonotype. The V call is TRBV29-1, the J call TRBJ2-5; 7 nucleotides line up with TRBD1. J was trimmed by 0 bases and V by 0 bases; bases with no gene match: 4. Germline assignment: CDR1 SQVTM and CDR2 ANQGSEA. The CDR3 sequence is 15 residues long. The CDR3 sequence is CSVEETQGYQETQYF. In DNA, the CDR3 is TGCAGCGTTGAAGAGACACAGGGGTACCAAGAGACCCAGTACTTC.

This clonotype was detected many times. This rearrangement joins TRBV4-2 to TRBJ2-7; 12 bases agree with TRBD2. Trimming cost V 0 bases and J 6 bases; bases outside gene matches: 3. Germline V gene lookup returns CDR1 LGHNA and CDR2 YNFKEQ. The CDR3 is 15 residues long. CDR3 sequence reads: CASSQELLAGGEQYF. As DNA, the CDR3 is TGTGCCAGCAGCCAAGAGTTACTAGCGGGAGGCGAGCAGTACTTC.

The chain combines TRBV20-1 with TRBJ2-5, with D possibly TRBD2 on 5 matching bases. Germline values: CDR1 DFQATT, CDR2 SNEGSKA (reference sequence). The CDR3 length is 13 residues. Deletions cut 3 bases from V and 3 bases from J, with 11 bases between. CDR3 sequence: CSASNPGKETQYF. DNA for the CDR3: TGCAGTGCTAGTAATCCGGGGAAAGAGACCCAGTACTTC.

As concerns this clonotype: One base away lies a much larger clone, so this may be a sequencing read error. V usage is TRBV7-2 and J usage is TRBJ2-1; 7 nucleotides match TRBD1. The CDR3 covers 14 residues. Germline lookup yields CDR1 SGHTA and CDR2 FQGNSA. The DNA for the CDR3 is TGTGCCAGCAGCCAAGGACAGGTCTACAATGAGCAGCTCTTC. Protein sequence: CASSQGQVYNEQLF.

This clonotype has ten or more counts. The chain links TRBV20-1 to TRBJ2-3; 12 bases line up with TRBD2. J lost 2 bases, V lost 6 bases, and 3 bases had no gene match. CDR3 length equals 14 residues. From germline, CDR1 is DFQATT and CDR2 SNEGSKA (reference sequence). CDR3 loop: CSAGLAGTTDTQYF. The CDR3 bases are TGCAGTGCCGGACTAGCGGGGACCACAGATACGCAGTATTTT.

As for this clonotype: A read error may explain this, as a much larger clone is one base away. The chain couples TRBV6-1 to TRBJ1-2; D unresolved. V lost 3 bases and J 5 bases, leaving 16 bases between the germline ends. This CDR3 comprises 15 residues. CDR1 and CDR2 (germline): MNHNS, SASEGT. The CDR3 region has the DNA TGTGCCAGCAGTGAGCCTGGAGAAACGGCTTATGGCTACACCTTC. This gives the protein CASSEPGETAYGYTF.

This clonotype has only a few counts. This chain links TRBV10-1 with TRBJ1-2, with 8 bases fitting TRBD1. Germline V CDR1 and CDR2: WNHNN, SYGVQD (reference sequence). CDR3 size: 13 residues. J lost 8 bases, V lost 5 bases, and 7 bases had no gene match. The CDR3 nucleotides are TGCGCCAGCAGTCCGGACAGGGATCAGGGCTACACCTTC. Its protein is CASSPDRDQGYTF.

At least ten counts were recorded for this clonotype. The chain uses TRBV18 and TRBJ2-3; D might be TRBD2 (5 bases). Deletions cut 2 bases from V and 0 bases from J, with 9 bases between. The CDR3 has 15 amino acids. Germline lookup yields CDR1 KGHSH and CDR2 LQKENI. The CDR3 region has the DNA TGTGCCAGCTCACCATCGGGGATTAGCACAGATACGCAGTATTTT. This sequence encodes CASSPSGISTDTQYF. Looking up the rest from reference TRBV18 and TRBJ2-3 gives the full variable domain: NAGVMQNPRHLVRRRGQEARLRCSPMKGHSHVYWYRQLPEEGLKFMVYLQKENIIDESGMPKERFSAEFPKEGPSILRIQQVVRGDSAAYFCASSPSGISTDTQYFGPGTRLTVL.

This clonotype has a count of ten or more. This chain's CDR3 is CASSLRRGQMNTEAFF. CDR3 sequence (DNA): TGTGCCAGCAGTTTACGGCGTGGGCAGATGAACACTGAAGCTTTCTTT. The chain employs TRBV28 and TRBJ1-1; D not resolved. Germline CDR1 and CDR2: MDHEN and SYDVKM. The V end was cut by 2 bases, the J end by 0 bases, with 13 bases between. This CDR3 contains 16 residues.

This clonotype was picked up many times. V and J are TRBV20-1 and TRBJ2-1, with D maybe TRBD2 (5 bases). Germline V CDR1 and CDR2: DFQATT, SNEGSKA (reference sequence). The CDR3 has 13 amino acids. The V and J ends lost 7 bases and 4 bases respectively, with 14 bases between them. The CDR3 DNA reads as TGCAGTGTTCCACCGAGGGTGTACAATGAGCAGTTCTTC. It codes for CSVPPRVYNEQFF.

Comment on this clonotype: A much bigger clone sits one base away, suggesting this may be a read error. The rearrangement joins TRBV7-2 to TRBJ2-3; D is tentatively TRBD1 or TRBD2 (5 bases each). Germline values: CDR1 SGHTA, CDR2 FQGNSA. CDR3 length: 15 amino acids. The CDR3 coding sequence is TGTGGCAGCAGCCGGGACGGAACTCCCACAGATACGCAGTATTTT. This codes for CGSSRDGTPTDTQYF.

Only a few counts were recorded for this clonotype. J is TRBJ2-7 and V is TRBV5-1; 7 bases agree with TRBD2. The CDR3 spans 15 residues. V trimming: 6 bases; J trimming: 5 bases; junction bases outside the gene matches: 14. Germline values: CDR1 SGHRS, CDR2 YFSETQ. CDR3 coding DNA: TGCGCCAGCACCTACGCGGGGAGGGCCACGGACGAGCAGTACTTC. Its protein is CASTYAGRATDEQYF.

This clonotype appeared many times. V gene TRBV2 combines with J gene TRBJ2-2; D gene ambiguous. Germline CDR1 is SNHLY and CDR2 is FYNNEI. This CDR3 comprises 11 residues. V was shortened by 7 bases and J by 4 bases, with 4 bases between the two germline ends. The CDR3 reads CASIGTGELFF. In nucleotides, the CDR3 is TGTGCCAGCATAGGCACCGGGGAGCTGTTTTTT.

This clonotype occurred many times. The chain joins TRBV2 to TRBJ1-1, with 11 nucleotides matching TRBD1. The length of the CDR3 is 14 residues. Germline V lookup: CDR1 SNHLY, CDR2 FYNNEI. Unmatched junction bases numbered 3, after V lost 4 bases and J lost 5 bases. CDR3 DNA: TGTGCCAGCAGTGGGGACAGGGGGAGAACTGAAGCTTTCTTT. Translating gives CASSGDRGRTEAFF.